Listed here are 20 T cell receptor beta chains from one sample, sequenced in a study of T cell responses to AZD1222 COVID-19 vaccine. TCRdb's copy holds only in-frame clones and misses some; the assay was immunoSEQ multiplex PCR. The sample lists about 75,000 clones; around 90% were seen once. The sample consisted of peripheral blood, taken 28 days after the second AZD1222 dose. These receptors all come from an adult who received the AZD1222 COVID-19 vaccine.

This clone was counted between two and nine times. The rearrangement uses TRBV4-3 and TRBJ1-2, with D possibly TRBD1 on 5 matching bases. V gave up 0 bases and J gave up 2 bases, with 13 bases separating them. In germline, CDR1 is LGHNA, CDR2 YSLEER. There are 16 residues in the CDR3. The CDR3 region has the DNA TGCGCCAGCAGCCAAGACGCCGCGTACAGGAACTATGGCTACACCTTC. Protein sequence: CASSQDAAYRNYGYTF.

The chain uses TRBV14 and TRBJ2-7; 8 nucleotides agree with TRBD1. The CDR3 runs 14 residues. The germline gives CDR1 SGHDN, CDR2 FVKESK. The V gene end was trimmed by 4 bases and the J gene end by 6 bases; junction bases not matched to a gene: 8. CDR3 loop: CASSRILTGAEQYF. The CDR3 nucleotides read TGTGCCAGCAGCCGAATCTTGACAGGGGCCGAGCAGTACTTC.

The count of this clone is one. The J gene is TRBJ2-3, the V gene TRBV30; D gene ambiguous. This CDR3 is 15 amino acids long. Germline lookup yields CDR1 GTSNPN and CDR2 SVGIG (reference sequence). V was shortened by 2 bases and J by 0 bases, with 12 bases between the two germline ends. The CDR3 nucleotides are TGTGCCTGGAGTTTGGGGTCTACTAGCACAGATACGCAGTATTTT. Amino acids: CAWSLGSTSTDTQYF.

The rearrangement joins TRBV12-5 to TRBJ2-7; D unclear. Germline V gene sequence: CDR1 LGHNT, CDR2 FRNRAP. V gave up 1 base and J gave up 5 bases, with 3 bases separating them. The CDR3 spans 11 residues. CDR3 coding DNA: TGTGCTAGTGGTTTGGAACACGAGCAGTACTTC. It codes for CASGLEHEQYF.

The chain links TRBV19 to TRBJ1-1; 9 bases line up with TRBD1. This CDR3 spans 18 amino acids. Germline CDR1 LNHDA, CDR2 SQIVND (reference sequence). Trimming removed 7 bases from V and 4 bases from J; junction bases left unmatched: 19. CDR3 loop: CASTSATLLGTGITEAFF. As DNA, the CDR3 is TGTGCCAGTACCTCAGCCACCTTATTGGGGACAGGGATCACTGAAGCTTTCTTT. Filled out from reference TRBV19 and TRBJ1-1, the complete variable domain reads DGGITQSPKYLFRKEGQNVTLSCEQNLNHDAMYWYRQDPGQGLRLIYYSQIVNDFQKGDIAEGYSVSREKKESFPLTVTSAQKNPTAFYLCASTSATLLGTGITEAFFGQGTRLTVV.

CDR3 nucleotide sequence: TGTGCCAGCAGCCAGCGGGGTAACACTGAAGCTTTCTTT. Protein sequence: CASSQRGNTEAFF. The chain uses TRBV28 and TRBJ1-1; no firm D call. Trimming removed 6 bases from V and 2 bases from J, with 10 bases in between. The CDR3 has 13 residues. Germline CDR1 reads MDHEN; CDR2 reads SYDVKM.

CDR3 DNA sequence: TGTGCCAGCAGCGTAGGGGTCCAGGAAACTGAAGCTTTCTTT. Protein: CASSVGVQETEAFF. The chain employs TRBV9 and TRBJ1-1, with unresolved D. The CDR3 extends over 14 amino acids. Germline loops: CDR1 SGDLS, CDR2 YYNGEE. V shed 0 bases and J shed 5 bases, with 11 bases lying between them. Using reference TRBV9 and TRBJ1-1 for the parts outside the CDR3, the full variable domain is DSGVTQTPKHLITATGQRVTLRCSPRSGDLSVYWYQQSLDQGLQFLIQYYNGEERAKGNILERFSAQQFPDLHSELNLSSLELGDSALYFCASSVGVQETEAFFGQGTRLTVV.

The genes are TRBV6-5 and TRBJ2-7; D remains ambiguous. CDR3 length: 14 amino acids. Trimming removed 0 bases at V and 5 bases at J, with 11 bases between. Germline CDR1 MNHEY, CDR2 SVGAGI. Here the CDR3 DNA reads TGTGCCAGCAGTTACTCTCTGCGACACCACGAGCAGTACTTC. Translating gives CASSYSLRHHEQYF.

The V gene is TRBV28, the J gene TRBJ1-6, with D tentatively TRBD1 (5 bases). Germline V CDR1 and CDR2: MDHEN, SYDVKM. Trimming removed 6 bases at V and 5 bases at J, with 14 bases between. This CDR3 contains 15 residues. DNA for the CDR3: TGTGCCAGCAGGGGGGGGGTTCTAGATAATTCACCCCTCCACTTT. Translated: CASRGGVLDNSPLHF.

The rearrangement uses TRBV6-5 and TRBJ1-1; a possible D gene is TRBD1 (6 bases). Germline V gives CDR1 MNHEY, CDR2 SVGAGI. The V end was cut by 0 bases, the J end by 4 bases, with 12 bases between. CDR3 length: 15 amino acids. The CDR3 here is CASSYSFLGATEAFF. Written as DNA, the CDR3 is TGTGCCAGCAGTTACTCGTTTCTGGGGGCCACTGAAGCTTTCTTT.

V gene TRBV10-3 combines with J gene TRBJ2-1; D is tentatively TRBD1 or TRBD2 (5 bases each). V was trimmed by 0 bases and J by 7 bases, leaving 13 bases between them. Germline-derived CDR1 and CDR2 are ENHRY and SYGVKD. The CDR3 runs 15 residues. CDR3 in DNA: TGTGCCATCAGTGAGTCAAAGGGGACGAGAAATGAGCAGTTCTTC. Translation: CAISESKGTRNEQFF.

The J gene is TRBJ1-5, the V gene TRBV6-2 or TRBV6-3, with 7 bases lining up with TRBD1. CDR3 length: 15 residues. Trimming removed 0 bases from V and 3 bases from J; junction bases left unmatched: 2. Per the germline V gene, CDR1 is MNHEY and CDR2 is SVGEGT. The CDR3 DNA sequence: TGTGCCAGCAGTTACTCGACAGGGTACAATCAGCCCCAGCATTTT. Translated: CASSYSTGYNQPQHF.

This clone was recorded a few times. V is TRBV4-1 and J is TRBJ1-1, with D hard to call. This CDR3 region has 13 residues. Germline lookup yields CDR1 MGHRA and CDR2 YSYEKL. V was shortened by 4 bases and J by 2 bases, with 8 bases between the two germline ends. CDR3 protein: CASSLHINTEAFF. In DNA form, the CDR3 reads TGCGCCAGCAGCCTTCACATTAACACTGAAGCTTTCTTT.

The chain is built from TRBV5-4 and TRBJ2-7; 7 bases align to TRBD2. Germline CDR1 SGHNT, CDR2 YYREEE (reference sequence). The ends lost 7 bases at V and 6 bases at J; junction bases unmatched: 7. This CDR3 is built from 12 residues. CDR3: CASQSSGGEQYF. The CDR3 DNA sequence: TGTGCCAGCCAAAGCTCGGGAGGCGAGCAGTACTTC.

The chain has TRBV28 and TRBJ2-6, with D unresolved. The CDR3 is 13 residues long. The germline V gene has CDR1 MDHEN and CDR2 SYDVKM. V dropped 11 bases and J dropped 2 bases, with 10 bases sitting between them. The CDR3 DNA reads TGTGCCGGCCGAACGCCTGGGGCCAACGTCCTGACTTTC. It codes for CAGRTPGANVLTF.

This clone was seen only once. This chain links TRBV19 with TRBJ1-5; unclear D gene. CDR3 length equals 14 residues. With 4 bases removed from V and 0 bases from J, the gap between germline ends came to 7 bases. The germline gives CDR1 LNHDA, CDR2 SQIVND (reference sequence). CDR3: CASSRGYSNQPQHF. In DNA, the CDR3 is TGTGCCAGTAGTAGGGGATATAGCAATCAGCCCCAGCATTTT.

This rearrangement joins TRBV6-2 or TRBV6-3 to TRBJ2-6; D gene unclear. There are 17 residues in the CDR3. The germline V and J ends were trimmed by 6 bases and 1 base, with 16 bases remaining between them. Germline lookup yields CDR1 MNHEY and CDR2 SVGEGT. CDR3 sequence reads: CASSSGSPPSGANVLTF. As DNA, the CDR3 is TGTGCCAGCAGCTCCGGGTCCCCCCCTTCTGGGGCCAACGTCCTGACTTTC.

This clone occurred a few times. V gene TRBV7-2 combines with J gene TRBJ2-2, with TRBD1 matching over 9 bases. This CDR3 spans 16 amino acids. The V and J ends lost 5 bases and 6 bases, in that order; junction bases with no gene match: 10. Germline V gene sequence: CDR1 SGHTA, CDR2 FQGNSA. The CDR3 region is CASSPPGQGSAGELFF. In nucleotides, the CDR3 is TGTGCCAGCAGCCCCCCGGGACAGGGATCCGCCGGGGAGCTGTTTTTT. Full variable domain (rest looked up from reference TRBV7-2 and TRBJ2-2): GAGVSQSPSNKVTEKGKDVELRCDPISGHTALYWYRQSLGQGLEFLIYFQGNSAPDKSGLPSDRFSAERTGGSVSTLTIQRTQQEDSAVYLCASSPPGQGSAGELFFGEGSRLTVL.

The J gene is TRBJ1-1, the V gene TRBV30; 9 nucleotides align to TRBD1. Germline CDR1 GTSNPN, CDR2 SVGIG (reference sequence). V was clipped by 3 bases and J by 4 bases; unmatched bases: 3. The CDR3 contains 13 residues. In DNA form, the CDR3 reads TGTGCCTGGAGAGGACAGGGGACCACTGAAGCTTTCTTT. It translates to CAWRGQGTTEAFF.

CDR3 nucleotides: TGTGCCAGTGGACCGGGACAGGGGACCTACGAGCAGTACTTC. It is translated as CASGPGQGTYEQYF. This chain links TRBV19 with TRBJ2-7, with TRBD1 matching over 10 bases. Per the germline V gene, CDR1 is LNHDA and CDR2 is SQIVND (reference sequence). This CDR3 has 14 amino acids. V dropped 8 bases and J dropped 2; count of bases not matched to a gene: 6. The variable domain in full, completed from reference TRBV19 and TRBJ2-7, reads DGGITQSPKYLFRKEGQNVTLSCEQNLNHDAMYWYRQDPGQGLRLIYYSQIVNDFQKGDIAEGYSVSREKKESFPLTVTSAQKNPTAFYLCASGPGQGTYEQYFGPGTRLTVT.